This passage covers 25 T cell receptor beta chains from one sample sequenced in a study of blood T cell repertoires in COVID-19. The repertoire was sequenced with immunoSEQ multiplex PCR; TCRdb's copy has only in-frame clones and lacks some. This table has about 230,000 clones, 80% to 90% appearing once. Sequences were obtained from peripheral blood. The receptors were sampled from a young man with COVID-19, enrolled during active disease.

This clone appeared once. This chain links TRBV4-2 with TRBJ1-2, with a possible D match to TRBD1 (5 bases). The V end lost 0 bases, the J end lost 8 bases, and 10 bases lay between the germline ends. This CDR3 region has 13 residues. Germline assignment: CDR1 LGHNA and CDR2 YNFKEQ. Here the CDR3 reads CASSQDRQGGYTF. CDR3 bases: TGTGCCAGCAGCCAAGATCGGCAGGGAGGCTACACCTTC.

The V and J genes are TRBV3-1 (or the pseudogene TRBV3-2) and TRBJ1-2; D may be TRBD1 (5 bases). V was trimmed by 0 bases and J by 8 bases, leaving 10 bases between them. The germline V gene has CDR1 LGHDT and CDR2 YNNKEL (reference sequence). The CDR3 contains 13 residues. The CDR3 DNA is TGTGCCAGCAGCCAAGAGGAGGGGTTAGGCTACACCTTC. Translation: CASSQEEGLGYTF.

V usage is TRBV11-2 and J usage is TRBJ1-1; no definite D call. The CDR3 extends over 12 amino acids. Trimming cost V 6 bases and J 6 bases, with 11 bases left between them. The germline gives CDR1 SGHAT, CDR2 FQNNGV. The CDR3 DNA reads TGTGCCAGCAGTTATCAGGCCTCTGAAGCTTTCTTT. Translation gives CASSYQASEAFF.

The V and J genes are TRBV28 and TRBJ1-3, with 10 bases matching TRBD1. CDR3 size: 15 residues. CDR1 MDHEN and CDR2 SYDVKM come from the germline V gene. With V trimmed by 5 bases and J by 1 base, 2 bases remained unmatched. In DNA form, the CDR3 reads TGTGCCAGCAGTGGGGACAGGGGTTCTGGAAACACCATATATTTT. It translates to CASSGDRGSGNTIYF.

V usage is TRBV28 and J usage is TRBJ2-7, with 9 bases lining up with TRBD1. V lost 4 bases and J lost 3; bases outside the gene matches: 7. Germline V gene lookup returns CDR1 MDHEN and CDR2 SYDVKM. CDR3 length: 15 residues. The CDR3 region is CASSSPGQGLYEQYF. The CDR3 DNA sequence: TGTGCCAGCAGTTCTCCGGGACAGGGCCTCTACGAGCAGTACTTC.

Written as DNA, the CDR3 is TGTGCCAGCACCCCCAGGGCTAATGAAAAACTGTTTTTT. Translating it yields CASTPRANEKLFF. The chain recombines TRBV27 with TRBJ1-4, with D possibly TRBD1 on 5 matching bases. Germline lookup yields CDR1 MNHEY and CDR2 SMNVEV (reference sequence). The CDR3 length is 13 residues. Trimming shortened V by 7 bases and J by 3 bases, and 9 bases separated the two germline ends.

In this sample, this clone turned up once. The chain joins TRBV19 to TRBJ2-7; D possibly corresponds to TRBD1 (6 bases). This CDR3 is built from 11 residues. V lost 3 bases, J lost 12 bases, and 12 bases lay in between. Per the germline V gene, CDR1 is LNHDA and CDR2 is SQIVND (reference sequence). CDR3 bases: TGTGCCAGTAGTATTGGGGGCTGGTGGTACTTC. It encodes CASSIGGWWYF.

This rearrangement joins TRBV5-1 to TRBJ2-1; D is undetermined. This CDR3 contains 13 residues. The V and J ends lost 5 bases and 6 bases respectively, with 12 bases between them. The germline gives CDR1 SGHRS, CDR2 YFSETQ. The CDR3 spells CASRRPGGNEQFF. CDR3 DNA: TGCGCCAGCAGGCGACCGGGTGGCAATGAGCAGTTCTTC.

The V gene is TRBV7-3, the J gene TRBJ2-3; 8 bases fit TRBD1. Trimming removed 3 bases from V and 5 bases from J; junction bases left unmatched: 4. The CDR3 is made up of 14 amino acids. Germline CDR1 is SGHTA and CDR2 is FQGTGA. The CDR3 nucleotides are TGTGCCAGCAGCTTCAGGGGGCTCTTAGATACGCAGTATTTT. Translating gives CASSFRGLLDTQYF.

The V call is TRBV28, the J call TRBJ1-5; D remains ambiguous. Germline loops: CDR1 MDHEN, CDR2 SYDVKM. CDR3 size: 18 residues. The V end was cut by 7 bases, the J end by 1 base, with 23 bases between. The CDR3 region is CASNMRARGKRSNQPQHF. The CDR3 DNA is TGTGCCAGCAATATGCGGGCTAGAGGGAAAAGGAGCAATCAGCCCCAGCATTTT.

The chain is built from TRBV20-1 and TRBJ1-4, with D tentatively TRBD1 (6 bases). This CDR3 has 13 residues. The V end was cut by 3 bases, the J end by 10 bases, with 15 bases between. CDR1 is DFQATT, CDR2 SNEGSKA, per germline (reference sequence). CDR3 bases: TGCAGTGCTAGTCCAACCTCAGGGGTAAAACTGTTTTTT. Protein product: CSASPTSGVKLFF.

The chain uses TRBV7-3 and TRBJ2-1; the D is unclear. Between the trimmed V and J ends, which lost 4 bases and 5 bases, there was a span of 15 bases. Germline V gene data show CDR1 as SGHTA and CDR2 as FQGTGA. This CDR3 is built from 15 residues. The CDR3 region is CASSSMMARNNEQFF. CDR3 in DNA: TGTGCCAGCAGCTCGATGATGGCAAGAAACAATGAGCAGTTCTTC.

The chain is built from TRBV6-4 and TRBJ2-1; 11 bases map to TRBD2. Germline CDR1 reads MRHNA; CDR2 reads SNTAGT. V trimming: 4 bases; J trimming: 4 bases; junction bases outside the gene matches: 6. This CDR3 has 16 amino acids. DNA of the CDR3: TGTGCCAGCAGTGGGTACGGGACTAGCGGATACAATGAGCAGTTCTTC. It specifies CASSGYGTSGYNEQFF.

This sequence joins TRBV9 and TRBJ2-7; a possible D gene is TRBD2 (6 bases). Germline values: CDR1 SGDLS, CDR2 YYNGEE. V lost 3 bases and J lost 4, with 11 bases in between. The CDR3 extends over 13 amino acids. The CDR3 region has the DNA TGTGCCAGCAGCGGGGAGGAACCATACGAGCAGTACTTC. Protein: CASSGEEPYEQYF.

This sequence joins TRBV4-1 and TRBJ1-2; D gene ambiguous. This CDR3 has 16 amino acids. The V end was cut by 1 base, the J end by 5 bases, with 17 bases between. The germline V gene has CDR1 MGHRA and CDR2 YSYEKL. The CDR3 region has the DNA TGCGCCAGCAGCCAAGCGGGGTCGTGGGGTTCGTATGGCTACACCTTC. Translation: CASSQAGSWGSYGYTF.

This clone has only one observation. The chain uses TRBV6-4 and TRBJ2-3; tentative D call: TRBD2 (6 bases). Germline lookup yields CDR1 MRHNA and CDR2 SNTAGT. The CDR3 runs to 17 residues. V was shortened by 0 bases and J by 0 bases, with 13 bases between the two germline ends. In nucleotides, the CDR3 is TGTGCCAGCAGTGACTCGTTTCGCGGGGCTAGCACAGATACGCAGTATTTT. Its translation: CASSDSFRGASTDTQYF.

The CDR3 DNA reads as TGTGCCAGCAGTGAAGCAAGGGGCAGGGTAGTTGGCTACACCTTC. It encodes CASSEARGRVVGYTF. This chain connects TRBV2 to TRBJ1-2; possibly TRBD1 for D (5 bases). The CDR3 totals 15 residues. Trimming shortened V by 0 bases and J by 7 bases, and 15 bases separated the two germline ends. Per germline, CDR1 SNHLY and CDR2 FYNNEI. The full variable domain, completed using reference TRBV2 and TRBJ1-2, is EPEVTQTPSHQVTQMGQEVILRCVPISNHLYFYWYRQILGQKVEFLVSFYNNEISEKSEIFDDQFSVERPDGSNFTLKIRSTKLEDSAMYFCASSEARGRVVGYTFGSGTRLTVV.

This sequence joins TRBV2 and TRBJ1-1; D remains unclear. Per the germline V gene, CDR1 is SNHLY and CDR2 is FYNNEI. The CDR3 runs to 13 residues. V lost 1 base and J 1 base, leaving 4 bases between the germline ends. The CDR3 nucleotides read TGTGCCAGCAGTGAAGTCTGGAACACTGAAGCTTTCTTT. Protein: CASSEVWNTEAFF.

This clone was recorded once. V is TRBV7-8 and J is TRBJ1-6; TRBD1 agrees at 8 bases. V shed 5 bases, J shed 0 bases, and the junction held 9 bases outside the gene matches. In germline, CDR1 is SGHVS, CDR2 FQNEAQ. CDR3 size: 18 residues. The DNA for the CDR3 is TGTGCCAGCAGCCACTTTCGGACAGGGAGCTCCTATAATTCACCCCTCCACTTT. The encoded protein is CASSHFRTGSSYNSPLHF.

The rearrangement uses TRBV4-3 and TRBJ2-3; D gene uncertain. CDR1 is LGHNA, CDR2 YSLEER, per germline. This CDR3 contains 13 residues. V lost 1 base and J lost 1, with 3 bases in between. The CDR3 DNA reads TGCGCCAGCAGCCAAGCAGGCACAGATACGCAGTATTTT. This gives the protein CASSQAGTDTQYF.

The chain has TRBV28 and TRBJ1-1, with D tentatively TRBD1 (6 bases). Trimming left V 10 bases short and J 4 bases short, with 10 bases between. This CDR3 region has 11 residues. In germline, CDR1 is MDHEN, CDR2 SYDVKM. CDR3 sequence: CATQGPTEAFF. CDR3 coding DNA: TGTGCCACCCAGGGGCCCACTGAAGCTTTCTTT. The variable domain in full, with the rest retrieved from reference TRBV28 and TRBJ1-1, is DVKVTQSSRYLVKRTGEKVFLECVQDMDHENMFWYRQDPGLGLRLIYFSYDVKMKEKGDIPEGYSVSREKKERFSLILESASTNQTSMYLCATQGPTEAFFGQGTRLTVV.

The CDR3 coding sequence is TGTGCCAGCAGCCAGGGACAGGGGGTTAGTTCACCCCTCCACTTT. Protein: CASSQGQGVSSPLHF. The V call is TRBV14, the J call TRBJ1-6; 11 positions agree with TRBD1. The V gene end was trimmed by 3 bases and the J gene end by 9 bases; junction bases not matched to a gene: 4. The CDR3 loop spans 15 amino acids. The germline V gene encodes CDR1 SGHDN and CDR2 FVKESK.

V usage is TRBV7-8 and J usage is TRBJ2-1; maybe TRBD2 (5 bases). The CDR3 is 13 amino acids. V was pared by 11 bases and J by 10 bases, with 21 bases between. Germline-derived CDR1 and CDR2 are SGHVS and FQNEAQ. The CDR3 nucleotides are TGTGCCGGAGCGCTAGCCGCCGCAGGAGAGCAGTTCTTC. This codes for CAGALAAAGEQFF. The full variable domain, with the rest looked up from reference TRBV7-8 and TRBJ2-1, is GAGVSQSPRYKVAKRGQDVALRCDPISGHVSLFWYQQALGQGPEFLTYFQNEAQLDKSGLPSDRFFAERPEGSVSTLKIQRTQQEDSAVYLCAGALAAAGEQFFGPGTRLTVL.

The CDR3 nucleotides read TGTGCCAGCAGTTTACGCAATGAGCAGTTCTTC. It specifies CASSLRNEQFF. This chain joins TRBV27 and TRBJ2-1, with D hard to call. The V gene lost 2 bases and the J gene lost 6 bases, with 2 bases spanning the gap. The germline V gene has CDR1 MNHEY and CDR2 SMNVEV (reference sequence). CDR3 size: 11 residues.

V is TRBV10-3 and J is TRBJ1-1; D is perhaps TRBD1 (5 bases). The germline V and J ends were trimmed by 8 bases and 6 bases, with 16 bases remaining between them. Germline lookup yields CDR1 ENHRY and CDR2 SYGVKD. The CDR3 length is 13 residues. This CDR3 is CAISGRGESEAFF. The DNA for the CDR3 is TGTGCCATCTCTGGGCGGGGGGAATCTGAAGCTTTCTTT.